The next 22 T cell receptor beta chains were all read from a single sample in a study of shared clonotypes between healthy human individuals. Profiled with immunoSEQ multiplex PCR; TCRdb holds only in-frame clones, not every one. This sample has a few million clones, with approximately 95% found just once. The sample consisted of naive CD4+ T cells from PBMCs. Documented subset: CD45RA+ positively selected. All receptors come from a man aged 18 to 30 in good health. Some clones in this sample may be carry-over from other donors' samples.

This clone was observed once. The CDR3 region has the DNA TGCAGCGCGGAGGTCCTTTGGGTTTCGGCCCAGCAGGGCAATGAGCAGTTCTTC. This encodes CSAEVLWVSAQQGNEQFF. The V gene is TRBV29-1, the J gene TRBJ2-1; D tentatively reads TRBD1 or TRBD2 (5 bases each). This CDR3 contains 18 residues. CDR1 is SQVTM and CDR2 is ANQGSEA in the germline V gene. The V gene lost 7 bases and the J gene lost 6 bases, with 31 bases spanning the gap.

This rearrangement joins TRBV5-6 to TRBJ2-7; the D is unclear. The CDR3 has 16 amino acids. Germline assignment: CDR1 SGHDT and CDR2 YYEEEE. Trimming took 1 base from V and 5 from J, leaving 19 bases between them. The CDR3 here is CASSLSSALLHDEQYF. CDR3 nucleotides: TGTGCCAGCAGCTTGAGTTCGGCCCTACTTCATGACGAGCAGTACTTC.

This clone was observed a single time. The chain is built from TRBV19 and TRBJ1-5, with TRBD1 matching over 8 bases. CDR3 length: 17 residues. Germline V gene sequence: CDR1 LNHDA, CDR2 SQIVND (reference sequence). Unmatched junction bases numbered 14, after V lost 5 bases and J lost 5 bases. In DNA form, the CDR3 reads TGTGCCAGTAGTCTTAATCCCGGGACAGGAATTCATCAGCCCCAGCATTTT. Translating gives CASSLNPGTGIHQPQHF.

The rearrangement joins TRBV29-1 to TRBJ1-2; perhaps TRBD1 as D (5 bases). Looked up from germline, CDR1 is SQVTM and CDR2 is ANQGSEA. V lost 7 bases, J lost 2 bases, and 17 bases lay in between. This CDR3 has 14 residues. The CDR3 region has the DNA TGCAGCGCCGAGGGGCAGGGTGCGAACTATGGCTACACCTTC. It specifies CSAEGQGANYGYTF.

The chain carries TRBV4-1 and TRBJ2-7, with 7 bases lining up with TRBD2. Germline CDR1 MGHRA, CDR2 YSYEKL. With 1 base clipped from V and 7 bases from J, the junction kept 16 bases outside the gene matches. There are 17 residues in the CDR3. CDR3 sequence (DNA): TGCGCCAGCAGCCAAGCCGGGAGGTCCGATCGTCTAGGAGAGCAGTACTTC. Its translation is CASSQAGRSDRLGEQYF.

V and J are TRBV19 and TRBJ2-7; TRBD1 is a possible D gene (5 bases). This CDR3 spans 14 amino acids. The germline gives CDR1 LNHDA, CDR2 SQIVND (reference sequence). Trimming left V 6 bases short and J 5 bases short, with 17 bases between. The CDR3 DNA reads as TGTGCCAGTAGGCAGGGTTACTGGCAGAACGAGCAGTACTTC. Its translation is CASRQGYWQNEQYF.

The rearrangement joins TRBV6-1 to TRBJ2-7; 9 bases line up with TRBD1. With V trimmed by 4 bases and J by 4 bases, 5 bases remained unmatched. The CDR3 length is 14 residues. Per germline, CDR1 MNHNS and CDR2 SASEGT. In DNA form, the CDR3 reads TGTGCCAGCAGTGGTGGGACAGGGAGGTACGAGCAGTACTTC. It specifies CASSGGTGRYEQYF.

This clone appeared a single time. This sample includes further DNA sequences coding for the same CDR3. The genes are TRBV19 and TRBJ2-3, with 8 nucleotides matching TRBD1. CDR1 is LNHDA, CDR2 SQIVND, per germline (reference sequence). The CDR3 totals 14 residues. The J segment lost 1 base and the V segment lost 6 bases, leaving 3 bases of the junction unmatched. CDR3 amino acids: CASRDRGGTDTQYF. The CDR3, as DNA: TGTGCCAGTAGAGACAGGGGCGGCACAGATACGCAGTATTTT.

The chain employs TRBV5-4 and TRBJ2-1, with TRBD1 identical over 9 bases. The CDR3 consists of 12 residues. In germline, CDR1 is SGHNT, CDR2 YYREEE (reference sequence). Trimming cost V 3 bases and J 10 bases; bases outside gene matches: 2. CDR3 bases: TGTGCCAGCAGCTCCGGACAGGGGGAGCAGTTCTTC. Its translation: CASSSGQGEQFF.

The chain combines TRBV6-5 with TRBJ2-7, with 14 bases identical to TRBD2. Germline V lookup: CDR1 MNHEY, CDR2 SVGAGI. CDR3 length: 14 residues. V was clipped by 5 bases and J by 5 bases; unmatched bases: 2. The CDR3 sequence: CASSRTSGRNEQYF. The CDR3 region has the DNA TGTGCCAGCAGTAGGACTAGCGGGAGGAACGAGCAGTACTTC.

The CDR3: CASSLAGSTGSEKLFF. CDR3 nucleotide sequence: TGTGCCAGCAGCTTAGCGGGGAGTACCGGGAGTGAAAAACTGTTTTTT. This sequence joins TRBV7-2 and TRBJ1-4; no firm D call. Germline lookup yields CDR1 SGHTA and CDR2 FQGNSA. The V and J ends lost 0 bases and 7 bases respectively, with 15 bases between them. This CDR3 contains 16 residues.

The chain employs TRBV5-1 and TRBJ1-3; TRBD1 might be the D (5 bases). This CDR3 is built from 15 residues. V was shortened by 4 bases and J by 6 bases, with 17 bases between the two germline ends. Germline CDR1 and CDR2: SGHRS and YFSETQ. The CDR3 coding sequence is TGCGCCAGCAGCCGAAGAGGGGTTGGGGAAAACACCATATATTTT. It yields the protein CASSRRGVGENTIYF.

Only a few counts were recorded for this clone. The chain uses TRBV2 and TRBJ2-6; D remains ambiguous. The ends were cut back, 7 bases at V and 0 bases at J, with 7 bases in the middle. Germline V gene lookup returns CDR1 SNHLY and CDR2 FYNNEI. The CDR3 runs 14 residues. The CDR3 here is CASNRGSGANVLTF. The CDR3 DNA reads TGTGCCAGCAACCGTGGCTCTGGGGCCAACGTCCTGACTTTC.

The chain uses TRBV5-1 and TRBJ1-5, with D possibly TRBD1 on 5 matching bases. The CDR3 runs to 15 residues. V was trimmed by 5 bases and J by 2 bases, leaving 14 bases between them. The germline gives CDR1 SGHRS, CDR2 YFSETQ. CDR3 sequence: CASSRDAGGNQPQHF. Here the CDR3 DNA reads TGCGCCAGCAGTAGGGACGCGGGGGGCAATCAGCCCCAGCATTTT.

The rearrangement uses TRBV6-1 and TRBJ2-7; 7 bases agree with TRBD2. This CDR3 comprises 13 residues. Germline CDR1 is MNHNS and CDR2 is SASEGT. The ends lost 0 bases at V and 6 bases at J; junction bases unmatched: 2. CDR3 amino acids: CASSEAGGSEQYF. CDR3 sequence (DNA): TGTGCCAGCAGTGAAGCGGGGGGGAGCGAGCAGTACTTC.

The V call is TRBV19, the J call TRBJ2-3; 8 bases align to TRBD2. With 8 bases clipped from V and 2 bases from J, the junction kept 6 bases outside the gene matches. There are 14 residues in the CDR3. Germline CDR1 and CDR2: LNHDA and SQIVND (reference sequence). The CDR3: CASRGGAATDTQYF. In DNA, the CDR3 is TGTGCCAGTCGGGGGGGGGCGGCCACAGATACGCAGTATTTT.

The chain is built from TRBV7-3 and TRBJ2-7; no definite D call. The germline V gene encodes CDR1 SGHTA and CDR2 FQGTGA. CDR3 length: 13 residues. V lost 3 bases and J lost 5, with 11 bases in between. The CDR3, as DNA: TGTGCCAGCAGCTTGAGGACCGACAACGAGCAGTACTTC. The encoded protein is CASSLRTDNEQYF.

This clone showed up just once. Other DNA sequences within the sample encode an identical CDR3. This chain uses TRBV5-1 with TRBJ2-7; D is unresolved. The germline V gene encodes CDR1 SGHRS and CDR2 YFSETQ. Trimming stripped 1 base from V and 2 bases from J, with 4 bases between. The CDR3 has 12 amino acids. The CDR3 is CASSLPTYEQYF. The CDR3 bases are TGCGCCAGCAGCTTGCCTACCTACGAGCAGTACTTC. Full variable domain (rest looked up from reference TRBV5-1 and TRBJ2-7): KAGVTQTPRYLIKTRGQQVTLSCSPISGHRSVSWYQQTPGQGLQFLFEYFSETQRNKGNFPGRFSGRQFSNSRSEMNVSTLELGDSALYLCASSLPTYEQYFGPGTRLTVT.

The chain combines TRBV5-1 with TRBJ2-7, with 11 bases lining up with TRBD2. CDR3 length equals 15 residues. J gave up 1 base and V 4 bases, and 4 bases lay outside the gene matches. Germline CDR1 reads SGHRS; CDR2 reads YFSETQ. The CDR3 DNA sequence: TGCGCCAGCAGCATAACTAGCGGGGGTTCCTACGAGCAGTACTTC. This encodes CASSITSGGSYEQYF.

The chain carries TRBV9 and TRBJ2-5; 9 bases are a match to TRBD2. The V segment lost 2 bases and the J segment 4 bases; nucleotides outside the gene matches: 9. Germline-derived CDR1 and CDR2 are SGDLS and YYNGEE. This CDR3 spans 16 amino acids. The DNA for the CDR3 is TGTGCCAGCAGCGTGAGTAGCGGGAGAGTCGGAGAGACCCAGTACTTC. This codes for CASSVSSGRVGETQYF.

This clone was counted once. The rearrangement links TRBV10-3 to TRBJ1-5; TRBD1 might be the D (5 bases). This CDR3 spans 14 amino acids. The ends were cut back, 8 bases at V and 3 bases at J, with 14 bases in the middle. The germline V gene encodes CDR1 ENHRY and CDR2 SYGVKD. The DNA of the CDR3 is TGTGCCATCGGCACGGGACGGCTCAATCAGCCCCAGCATTTT. Residues: CAIGTGRLNQPQHF.

DNA for the CDR3: TGTGCCAGCAGCTTGTGGACCCGGCGGGCAGAGACCCAGTACTTC. Translated, it gives CASSLWTRRAETQYF. The chain is built from TRBV5-6 and TRBJ2-5, with a weak D call TRBD2 (5 bases). The CDR3 consists of 15 residues. Looked up from germline, CDR1 is SGHDT and CDR2 is YYEEEE. V gave up 1 base and J gave up 4 bases, with 14 bases separating them.